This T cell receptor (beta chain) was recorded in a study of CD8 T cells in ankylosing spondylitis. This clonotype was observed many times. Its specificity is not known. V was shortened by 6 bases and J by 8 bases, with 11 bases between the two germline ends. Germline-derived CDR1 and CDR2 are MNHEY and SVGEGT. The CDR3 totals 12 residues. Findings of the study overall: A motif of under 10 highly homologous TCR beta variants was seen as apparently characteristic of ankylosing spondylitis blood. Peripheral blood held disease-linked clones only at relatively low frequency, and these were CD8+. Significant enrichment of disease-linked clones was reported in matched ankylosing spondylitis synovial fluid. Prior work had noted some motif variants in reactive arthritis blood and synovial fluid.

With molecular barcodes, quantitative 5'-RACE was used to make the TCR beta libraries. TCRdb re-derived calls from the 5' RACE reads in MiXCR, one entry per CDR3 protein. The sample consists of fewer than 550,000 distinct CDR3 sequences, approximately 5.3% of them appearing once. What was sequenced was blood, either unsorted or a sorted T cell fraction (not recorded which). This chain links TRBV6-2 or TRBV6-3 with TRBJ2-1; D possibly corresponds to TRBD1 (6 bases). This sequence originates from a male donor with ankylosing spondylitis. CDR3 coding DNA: TGTGCCAGCAGCCCACAGGGATATGAGCAGTTCTTC. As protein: CASSPQGYEQFF.